Listed below are T cell receptor beta chains from one sample, sequenced in a study of vaccination and CD4 T cells after COVID-19. For these TCRs, the target antigens are not known. MiXCR, applied by TCRdb to the PCR reads, yields one record per CDR3 protein. The profile shows some 22,000 distinct CDR3 sequences, about 62% of them singletons. Sample: CD4+ T cells from blood, cultured in vitro, taken before SARS-CoV-2 vaccination. Receptors originate from a human donor who received a COVID-19 vaccine. Both conserved end residues are part of each CDR3. The order of the fields is CDR3 protein, CDR3 DNA, J gene, D gene, V gene, clone size. The D gene is left open where the match is weak. The size of a clone is reported for some rows only, either as once, few or many, or as a class for expanded clones.

CASSESLGGAGNTIYF	TGTGCCAGCAGTGAATCTCTGGGGGGGGCTGGAAACACCATATATTTT	TRBJ1-3	NA	TRBV6-1	NA
CASRGTGLGGELFF	TGTGCCAGCAGGGGGACAGGTCTTGGCGGGGAGCTGTTTTTT	TRBJ2-2	TRBD1	TRBV6-4	NA
CATSDASGTGVSYEQYF	TGTGCCACCAGTGACGCGTCCGGGACAGGGGTTTCCTACGAGCAGTACTTC	TRBJ2-7	TRBD1	TRBV24-1	few
CASSESKFADGNTEAFF	TGCGCCAGCAGTGAGTCGAAGTTTGCCGACGGCAACACTGAAGCTTTCTTT	TRBJ1-1	NA	TRBV10-1	NA
CATSATSYGYTF	TGTGCCACCAGTGCAACCAGCTATGGCTACACCTTC	TRBJ1-2	NA	TRBV24-1	NA
CASSPEGDSEKLFF	TGTGCCAGCAGCCCCGAGGGAGACAGTGAAAAACTGTTTTTT	TRBJ1-4	NA	TRBV7-2	NA
CASGGDQKSSPLHF	TGTGCCAGTGGGGGGGACCAGAAGAGTTCACCCCTCCACTTT	TRBJ1-6	NA	TRBV6-1	few
CASSSGQPGQETQYF	TGCGCCAGCAGCTCGGGACAGCCGGGCCAAGAGACCCAGTACTTC	TRBJ2-5	TRBD1	TRBV5-1	NA
CASSPSLTVNTEAFF	TGTGCCAGCAGCCCTTCATTGACAGTGAACACTGAAGCTTTCTTT	TRBJ1-1	NA	TRBV5-4	NA
CAISEDRPSNQPQHF	TGTGCCATCAGTGAGGACAGGCCTAGCAATCAGCCCCAGCATTTT	TRBJ1-5	NA	TRBV10-3	NA
CASSYRTGAVEAFF	TGTGCCAGCAGCTACCGGACAGGAGCGGTTGAAGCTTTCTTT	TRBJ1-1	TRBD1	TRBV5-4	few
CASSSPTGDDYNEQFF	TGTGCCAGCAGCTCACCAACAGGGGATGATTACAATGAGCAGTTCTTC	TRBJ2-1	TRBD1	TRBV7-8	once
CSARDLLYEQYF	TGCAGTGCTAGAGATCTTTTATACGAGCAGTACTTC	TRBJ2-7	NA	TRBV20-1	once
CASSPKEGRIQYF	TGTGCCAGCAGCCCGAAGGAAGGGCGCATTCAGTACTTC	TRBJ2-4	NA	TRBV7-8	NA
CASSQYSNQPQHF	TGTGCCAGCAGCCAATATAGCAATCAGCCCCAGCATTTT	TRBJ1-5	NA	TRBV12-3/TRBV12-4	NA
CATRGRGETQYF	TGTGCCACCCGGGGGCGGGGGGAGACCCAGTACTTC	TRBJ2-5	NA	TRBV24-1	NA
CASSPRQTGGWGPQHF	TGTGCCAGCAGTCCCAGACAGACAGGGGGCTGGGGGCCCCAGCATTTT	TRBJ1-5	TRBD1	TRBV28	NA
CASSPMGDRGTEAFF	TGTGCCAGCTCCCCCATGGGGGACAGGGGCACTGAAGCTTTCTTT	TRBJ1-1	TRBD1	TRBV18	NA
CASSPASPAKNIQYF	TGTGCCAGCAGTCCCGCTTCTCCAGCCAAAAACATTCAGTACTTC	TRBJ2-4	NA	TRBV6-1	NA
CASSLGGQPDQPQHF	TGTGCCAGCAGCTTAGGGGGACAGCCGGATCAGCCCCAGCATTTT	TRBJ1-5	TRBD1	TRBV7-9	NA
CASSRINQGAQETQYF	TGTGCCAGTAGTAGGATAAATCAGGGGGCCCAAGAGACCCAGTACTTC	TRBJ2-5	TRBD1	TRBV19	once
CSAPSWDYGYTF	TGCAGTGCTCCCTCATGGGACTATGGCTACACCTTC	TRBJ1-2	NA	TRBV20-1	NA
CASSGLRSDTQYF	TGTGCCAGCAGTGGACTCCGCTCAGATACGCAGTATTTT	TRBJ2-3	NA	TRBV2	few
CSVTRDGSFSGNTIYF	TGCAGCGTTACCCGGGACGGGTCATTTTCTGGAAACACCATATATTTT	TRBJ1-3	NA	TRBV29-1	NA
CASSSGNQPQHF	TGTGCCAGCAGCTCCGGGAATCAGCCCCAGCATTTT	TRBJ1-5	NA	TRBV7-8	NA
CASNKGSSTEAFF	TGTGCCAGCAATAAGGGAAGCAGCACTGAAGCTTTCTTT	TRBJ1-1	NA	TRBV12-3/TRBV12-4	NA
CSARDLKGGLYNEQFF	TGCAGTGCTAGAGATTTAAAAGGGGGGCTGTACAATGAGCAGTTCTTC	TRBJ2-1	NA	TRBV20-1	NA
CASRPDRVRNQPQHF	TGTGCCAGCAGACCGGACAGGGTGAGAAATCAGCCCCAGCATTTT	TRBJ1-5	TRBD1	TRBV28	NA
CASSGRGAPLHF	TGTGCCAGCAGTGGCAGGGGGGCGCCCCTCCACTTT	TRBJ1-6	TRBD1	TRBV6-1	few
CASSQVSGSSYEQYF	TGTGCCAGCAGCCAAGTAAGCGGGTCCTCCTACGAGCAGTACTTC	TRBJ2-7	NA	TRBV4-2	NA
CASSEEAENYEQYF	TGTGCCAGCAGTGAAGAGGCCGAAAACTACGAGCAGTACTTC	TRBJ2-7	NA	TRBV2	NA
CASSFGFGGAFSYEQYF	TGTGCCAGCAGCTTTGGGTTTGGCGGGGCCTTCTCCTACGAGCAGTACTTC	TRBJ2-7	NA	TRBV5-8	NA
CATSEVSGGAGNNEQFF	TGTGCCACCAGTGAGGTTAGCGGGGGGGCTGGGAACAATGAGCAGTTCTTC	TRBJ2-1	TRBD2	TRBV24-1	few